This T cell receptor (beta chain) was found in a study of blood T cell repertoires in COVID-19. Study summary: Collection of acute and convalescent COVID-19 samples took place in the United States, Italy and Spain. The cDNA or gDNA used as material had been derived from T cells, B-cell-depleted T cells, or PBMCs.

The CDR3 loop spans 16 amino acids. V lost 1 base, J lost 0 bases, and 10 bases lay in between. Germline assignment: CDR1 MGHRA and CDR2 YSYEKL. Original data processing: Amplification with reference gene primers provided the estimates of nucleated cell counts. This table comes from immunoSEQ multiplex PCR, and its TCRdb copy is limited to in-frame clones, with some not included. The V and J calls and clone size were taken over from that table, and D and trimming were inferred from the DNA. Of 140,000 or so clones detected, around four fifths appear once; the ten largest clones hold roughly 4.9%. The material sequenced was peripheral blood. The chain links TRBV4-1 to TRBJ1-5; D perhaps matches TRBD1 (6 bases). The source is a human donor in a cohort sampled during active COVID-19. The chain's CDR3 is CASSQGTGTSNQPQHF. DNA for the CDR3: TGCGCCAGCAGCCAAGGAACAGGGACTAGCAATCAGCCCCAGCATTTT.